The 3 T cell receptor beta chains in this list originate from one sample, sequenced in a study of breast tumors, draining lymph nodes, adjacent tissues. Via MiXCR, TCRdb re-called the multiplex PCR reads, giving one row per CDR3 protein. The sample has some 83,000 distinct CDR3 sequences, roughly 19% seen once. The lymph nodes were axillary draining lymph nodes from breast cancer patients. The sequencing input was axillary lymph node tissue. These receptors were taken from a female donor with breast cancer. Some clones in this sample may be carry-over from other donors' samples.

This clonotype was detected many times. DNA of the CDR3: TGCGCCAGCAGCTTGGGGACGGGAGAGACAGATACGCAGTATTTT. Protein sequence: CASSLGTGETDTQYF. The V and J genes are TRBV5-1 and TRBJ2-3; weak D call: TRBD2 (6 bases). CDR1 is SGHRS and CDR2 is YFSETQ in the germline V gene. This CDR3 is 15 amino acids long. The V end lost 0 bases, the J end lost 3 bases, and 11 bases lay between the germline ends.

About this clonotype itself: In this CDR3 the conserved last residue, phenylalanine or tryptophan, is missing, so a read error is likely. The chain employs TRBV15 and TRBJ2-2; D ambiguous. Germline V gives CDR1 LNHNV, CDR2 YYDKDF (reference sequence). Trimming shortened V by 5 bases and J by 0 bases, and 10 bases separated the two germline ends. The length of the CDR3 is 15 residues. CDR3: CATSLAYSNTGELFS. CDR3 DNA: TGTGCCACCAGCTTGGCATATTCGAACACCGGGGAGCTGTTTTCT.

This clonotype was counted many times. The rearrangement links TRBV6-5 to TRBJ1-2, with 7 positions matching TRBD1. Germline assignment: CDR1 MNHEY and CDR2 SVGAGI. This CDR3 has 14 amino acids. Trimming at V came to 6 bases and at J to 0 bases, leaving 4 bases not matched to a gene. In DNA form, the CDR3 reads TGTGCCAGCAGATCGGGACAGACTAACTATGGCTACACCTTC. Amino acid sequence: CASRSGQTNYGYTF.